The T cell receptor (beta chain) under discussion was sequenced for a study of lymphopenia after photon versus proton radiotherapy. Regarding this clone: The antigen remains undetermined.

The assay was immunoSEQ multiplex PCR, and TCRdb's table has in-frame clones only and misses some. The sample holds roughly 12,000 clones, 88% seen once. With 7 bases removed from V and 4 bases from J, the gap between germline ends came to 25 bases. The CDR3 spans 17 residues. Germline loops: CDR1 LNHDA, CDR2 SQIVND (reference sequence). General study findings and limits: Proton therapy kept repertoires fairly stable, unlike photons, which gained effector/memory cells. Survival link was tested only in deceased patients; proton benefit remains a possibility. Oligoclonal CD8+ Temra expansion after nadir drove photon patients' diversity drop.

The sequencing here drew on peripheral blood, taken from a patient treated with photon-based radiotherapy. The sequence was obtained from a man aged 55 to 70 with pancreatic cancer. The rearrangement uses TRBV19 and TRBJ1-2, with D perhaps matching TRBD1 (5 bases). CDR3 bases: TGTGCCAGTACCTCAATGGGGGGTCGTAGTTCCATCTATGGCTACACCTTC. Its translation: CASTSMGGRSSIYGYTF.